The 10 T cell receptor beta chains presented below share a single source sample, sequenced in a study of technical replicates of blood from several donors listed by TCRdb under 2017. Preparation of the library involved the immunoSEQ multiplex PCR assay. Here the immuneACCESS table is served through TCRdb, limited to in-frame sequences with V and J called. Missing clones are a known gap in these copies; in checked studies unresolved V genes cover under half, and the rest lacks a known reason. The sample table shows 85,000 to 100,000 clones, and about 93% are seen once. In total, the top ten clones hold 0.2% to 0.3% of the sample. The sequenced material came from T cells isolated from PBMCs. The source of these receptors is a human donor in good health.

This sequence joins TRBV2 and TRBJ2-7; 7 bases are a match to TRBD2. The V gene's germline CDR1 is SNHLY and CDR2 FYNNEI. Trimming took 2 bases from V and 2 from J; bases not matched to a gene: 9. The CDR3 has 16 amino acids. The chain's CDR3 is CASSERGLAAPYEQYF. CDR3 bases: TGTGCCAGCAGTGAAAGGGGCCTAGCGGCCCCCTACGAGCAGTACTTC.

A note on this clone: One end of the junction fails to match germline, which may point to a read error. The chain combines TRBV5-6 with TRBJ2-7; D remains unclear. CDR1 is SGHDT and CDR2 is YYEEEE in the germline V gene. The length of the CDR3 is 13 residues. The CDR3 here is CASRLAGPYEQYF. In DNA form, the CDR3 reads TGTGCCAGCAGATTGGCAGGTCCCTACGAGCAGTACTTC.

The V gene is TRBV11-3, the J gene TRBJ1-1, with D maybe TRBD1 (5 bases). Germline values: CDR1 SGHNT, CDR2 YENEEA. V was cut by 0 bases and J by 5 bases, with 10 bases left in between. CDR3 length equals 14 residues. The DNA of the CDR3 is TGTGCCAGCAGCTTAGAAGGGGTCGCGACTGAAGCTTTCTTT. Translation gives CASSLEGVATEAFF.

V is TRBV4-1 and J is TRBJ2-7; no definite D call. Germline V gene data show CDR1 as MGHRA and CDR2 as YSYEKL. The CDR3 length is 14 residues. Trimming left V 3 bases short and J 2 bases short, with 11 bases between. The CDR3 DNA sequence: TGCGCCAGCAGCCAGGATGACTCTGCCTACGAGCAGTACTTC. This translates into CASSQDDSAYEQYF.

The chain combines TRBV5-1 with TRBJ1-3, with 9 bases lining up with TRBD1. Trimming at V came to 4 bases and at J to 4 bases, leaving 6 bases not matched to a gene. Per the germline V gene, CDR1 is SGHRS and CDR2 is YFSETQ. This CDR3 comprises 15 residues. CDR3 amino acids: CASSRGQGPGNTIYF. CDR3 bases: TGCGCCAGCAGCCGGGGACAGGGACCCGGAAACACCATATATTTT.

The chain links TRBV5-1 to TRBJ2-1; D possibly corresponds to TRBD2 (5 bases). Per germline, CDR1 SGHRS and CDR2 YFSETQ. The CDR3 has 18 amino acids. Between the trimmed V and J ends, which lost 0 bases and 9 bases, there was a span of 25 bases. The CDR3 nucleotides read TGCGCCAGCAGCTTGGTGTCGGACTTCCAACCGGCCCCCGGTGAGCAGTTCTTC. Translation gives CASSLVSDFQPAPGEQFF.

This sequence joins TRBV27 and TRBJ2-3; 9 nucleotides line up with TRBD2. CDR1 and CDR2 from the germline V gene are MNHEY and SMNVEV (reference sequence). Unmatched junction bases numbered 11, after V lost 7 bases and J lost 3 bases. This CDR3 comprises 16 residues. CDR3 residues: CASTGGGSGSTDTQYF. CDR3 nucleotides: TGTGCCAGCACAGGGGGTGGTAGCGGGAGTACAGATACGCAGTATTTT.

The chain is built from TRBV5-6 and TRBJ2-7; 7 bases match TRBD1. CDR1 SGHDT and CDR2 YYEEEE come from the germline V gene. CDR3 length: 14 residues. With V trimmed by 0 bases and J by 1 base, 1 base remained unmatched. DNA for the CDR3: TGTGCCAGCAGCTTGGAGGGGGCGTCCTACGAGCAGTACTTC. Amino acids: CASSLEGASYEQYF.

This chain connects TRBV2 to TRBJ2-6; D call uncertain. V was shortened by 11 bases and J by 0 bases, with 17 bases between the two germline ends. CDR3 length: 16 amino acids. Germline V CDR1 and CDR2: SNHLY, FYNNEI. Here the CDR3 reads CAGLGRPHSGANVLTF. CDR3 nucleotides: TGTGCCGGGCTGGGCAGGCCACACTCTGGGGCCAACGTCCTGACTTTC. Combining the CDR3 with reference TRBV2 and TRBJ2-6 gives the whole variable domain EPEVTQTPSHQVTQMGQEVILRCVPISNHLYFYWYRQILGQKVEFLVSFYNNEISEKSEIFDDQFSVERPDGSNFTLKIRSTKLEDSAMYFCAGLGRPHSGANVLTFGAGSRLTVL.

This chain joins TRBV30 and TRBJ2-6; 9 nucleotides agree with TRBD1. After removal of 6 bases from V and 2 bases from J, the junction contained 2 bases not matched to a gene. Germline assignment: CDR1 GTSNPN and CDR2 SVGIG (reference sequence). The CDR3 covers 14 residues. The CDR3 sequence is CACNRGPGANVLTF. The CDR3 bases are TGTGCCTGCAACAGGGGGCCTGGGGCCAACGTCCTGACTTTC. Filled out from reference TRBV30 and TRBJ2-6, the complete variable domain reads SQTIHQWPATLVQPVGSPLSLECTVEGTSNPNLYWYRQAAGRGLQLLFYSVGIGQISSEVPQNLSASRPQDRQFILSSKKLLLSDSGFYLCACNRGPGANVLTFGAGSRLTVL.